This TCR beta chain derives from a study of memory CD4+ T cells and cytomegalovirus serostatus. Overall study results and limits: Of 150 to 200 reported CMV TCRbeta sequences, roughly 67 were found in memory CD4+ repertoires.

Generated by immunoSEQ multiplex PCR, the TCRdb table keeps only in-frame clones and is missing some. The table shows 84,000 or so clones, with around 80% occurring only once. Comment on this clone: Its specificity is unknown.

This CDR3 has 13 amino acids. V lost 5 bases to trimming and J lost 1 base, with 7 bases between them. Germline CDR1 SGHAT, CDR2 FQNNGV. The sort gate was single viable CD3+CD4+CD8-CD45RO+ cells for memory CD4+ T cells. Total CD4+ T cells were enriched by CD4 positive selection. The clonotype was recovered from an adult in good health and CMV-seronegative. Sequencing input: memory CD4+ T cells from blood. This chain joins TRBV11-2 and TRBJ2-3, with D hard to call. Here the CDR3 DNA reads TGTGCCAGCAGCGGAGTGGGCACAGATACGCAGTATTTT. It yields the protein CASSGVGTDTQYF.